Below are 27 T cell receptor beta chains sequenced from a single sample in a study of CXCR3-negative and CXCR3-positive naive CD8 T cells. Study-level results: The study found more hydrophobic TRB CDR3s in CXCR3-positive naive cells than in CXCR3-negative naive cells.

Which antigens these TCRs recognize remains unknown. UMI-tagged TRB cDNA libraries were built via 5' RACE. No DNA is given; TCRdb re-called the 5' RACE reads and lists each CDR3 protein once. The sample is made up of over 55,000 distinct CDR3 sequences, and the top ten hold less than 0.65% of it. Sequencing used naive CXCR3+ CD8+ T cells from blood. Subset in this sample: CD45RO-CCR7+CD27+CD95- naive CD8+ T cells expressing CXCR3 (TNR3+). Receptors originate from a human donor in good health. Some clones in this sample may be carry-over from other donors' samples.

The chain links TRBV6-2 or TRBV6-3 to TRBJ2-5; without DNA, the TCRdb call of TRBD1 cannot be checked. Germline V CDR1 and CDR2: MNHEY, SVGEGT. The CDR3 loop spans 12 amino acids. The chain's CDR3 is CASQGYQETQYF.

The gene calls are TRBV29-1 and TRBJ2-1; TCRdb proposes TRBD2, but this gene call is untestable without DNA. The CDR3 covers 19 residues. In germline, CDR1 is SQVTM, CDR2 ANQGSEA. Here the CDR3 reads CSLTSAGTSGTSSYNEQFF.

The chain has TRBV7-9 and TRBJ1-2; lacking DNA, the TRBD1 call made by TCRdb goes unchecked. The germline V gene encodes CDR1 SEHNR and CDR2 FQNEAQ (reference sequence). The CDR3 length is 13 residues. CDR3 protein: CASSLYRAFGYTF.

This rearrangement joins TRBV7-6 to TRBJ1-4. CDR3 size: 17 residues. CDR1 and CDR2 from the germline V gene are SGHVS and FNYEAQ. The CDR3 loop is CASSPPQGRFESEKLSF.

The chain uses TRBV12-3 or TRBV12-4 and TRBJ1-2; TCRdb reports TRBD1, a call that lacks DNA to check it against. The CDR3 is 17 amino acids. CDR3: CASSPTGIPIANYGYTF.

The chain uses TRBV7-9 and TRBJ1-2; TCRdb selects TRBD1, and the lack of DNA leaves this call unchecked. CDR3 length: 15 residues. The germline gives CDR1 SEHNR, CDR2 FQNEAQ (reference sequence). CDR3 protein: CASSLEGGKSDGYTF.

The chain carries TRBV11-2 and TRBJ2-2. Germline values: CDR1 SGHAT, CDR2 FQNNGV. This CDR3 has 13 residues. CDR3 protein: CASSAPYTGELFF.

The V gene is TRBV5-1, the J gene TRBJ2-3. The CDR3 runs 11 residues. Germline CDR1 SGHRS, CDR2 YFSETQ. CDR3 sequence reads: CASSSTDTQNF. Drawing the rest from reference TRBV5-1 and TRBJ2-3, the complete variable domain is KAGVTQTPRYLIKTRGQQVTLSCSPISGHRSVSWYQQTPGQGLQFLFEYFSETQRNKGNFPGRFSGRQFSNSRSEMNVSTLELGDSALYLCASSSTDTQNFGPGTRLTVL.

V is TRBV13 and J is TRBJ1-2. Germline assignment: CDR1 PRHDT and CDR2 FYEKMQ (reference sequence). This CDR3 comprises 13 residues. The CDR3 protein is CASSESGHYGYTF.

V is TRBV20-1 and J is TRBJ2-1; the D call from TCRdb, TRBD2, cannot be confirmed without DNA. This CDR3 spans 13 amino acids. Per germline, CDR1 DFQATT and CDR2 SNEGSKA (reference sequence). The chain's CDR3 is CSAREEGDNEQFF.

V and J are TRBV7-7 and TRBJ2-3. Germline CDR1 SSHAT, CDR2 FNYEAQ (reference sequence). The CDR3 covers 13 residues. The chain's CDR3 is CASSLVDTDTQYF.

The chain has TRBV11-2 and TRBJ1-1; the D call of TRBD1 rests on TCRdb alone, since no DNA is present to check it. Germline loops: CDR1 SGHAT, CDR2 FQNNGV. The CDR3 is 17 residues long. CDR3 loop: CASSSTPLGAENTEAFF.

The V and J genes are TRBV7-9 and TRBJ1-1. The germline V gene has CDR1 SEHNR and CDR2 FQNEAQ (reference sequence). The CDR3 sequence is 13 residues long. CDR3: CASTNGMGTEAFF.

The V gene is TRBV7-6, the J gene TRBJ2-1. The CDR3 totals 13 residues. CDR1 SGHVS and CDR2 FNYEAQ come from the germline V gene. This chain's CDR3 is CASMAIPNNEQFF.

The V call is TRBV6-2 or TRBV6-3, the J call TRBJ1-5; TCRdb picks TRBD1, but there is no DNA to check that call. The CDR3 sequence is 14 residues long. Germline-derived CDR1 and CDR2 are MNHEY and SVGEGT. CDR3 region: CASSYPGRDQPQHF.

CDR3 loop: CASSLAAGRTTYEQCF. The chain couples TRBV7-6 to TRBJ2-7. Per germline, CDR1 SGHVS and CDR2 FNYEAQ. This CDR3 region has 16 residues.

This rearrangement joins TRBV4-3 to TRBJ1-2. The CDR3 runs to 12 residues. Germline-derived CDR1 and CDR2 are LGHNA and YSLEER. The CDR3 loop is CASSQDLGGYTF.

V is TRBV4-3 and J is TRBJ2-7; TCRdb's D gene call, TRBD2, goes unchecked for lack of DNA. CDR3 length equals 16 residues. Germline CDR1 and CDR2: LGHNA and YSLEER. CDR3 protein: CASSQEEGTTSYEQYF.

This rearrangement joins TRBV6-5 to TRBJ2-7; TCRdb picks TRBD2, but there is no DNA to check that call. Germline CDR1 reads MNHEY; CDR2 reads SVGAGI. The CDR3 has 16 residues. CDR3 in amino acids: CASSYSRISGPYEQYF.

CDR3 sequence: CASSSARFNYGYTF. The rearrangement links TRBV13 to TRBJ1-2. Germline V gene sequence: CDR1 PRHDT, CDR2 FYEKMQ (reference sequence). The CDR3 contains 14 residues. The full variable domain, completed using reference TRBV13 and TRBJ1-2, is AAGVIQSPRHLIKEKRETATLKCYPIPRHDTVYWYQQGPGQDPQFLISFYEKMQSDKGSIPDRFSAQQFSDYHSELNMSSLELGDSALYFCASSSARFNYGYTFGSGTRLTVV.

The V gene is TRBV6-5, the J gene TRBJ2-5; the TCRdb call, TRBD1, lacks DNA for checking. The CDR3 spans 13 residues. CDR1 is MNHEY, CDR2 SVGAGI, per germline. CDR3 residues: CASSYSPGRTQYF.

This chain links TRBV4-3 with TRBJ1-2; the D gene TCRdb calls, TRBD1, cannot be checked with no DNA. The CDR3 is 15 residues long. Per the germline V gene, CDR1 is LGHNA and CDR2 is YSLEER. The CDR3 sequence is CASSTRQGILNGYTF.

The CDR3: CASSSAGRGVRGHEQFF. V and J are TRBV6-2 or TRBV6-3 and TRBJ2-1; TCRdb's D call, TRBD1, is unchecked because there is no DNA. From germline, CDR1 is MNHEY and CDR2 SVGEGT. CDR3 length: 17 amino acids.

V gene TRBV29-1 combines with J gene TRBJ2-2; TCRdb returns TRBD1, unconfirmable since there is no DNA. Looked up from germline, CDR1 is SQVTM and CDR2 is ANQGSEA. The CDR3 extends over 14 amino acids. The CDR3 reads CSVEAGLGPGELFF.

This rearrangement joins TRBV15 to TRBJ2-3. CDR3 size: 16 residues. CDR1 is LNHNV, CDR2 YYDKDF, per germline (reference sequence). This CDR3 reads CATSRAYESSTDTQYF.

CDR3 amino acids: CASSKTEKNIQYF. The genes are TRBV6-6 and TRBJ2-4; absent DNA, TCRdb's TRBD1 call cannot be checked. This CDR3 has 13 residues. Germline CDR1 MNHNY, CDR2 SVGAGI (reference sequence).

The gene calls are TRBV6-1 and TRBJ1-1; TCRdb indicates TRBD1, and absent DNA this call remains unverified. Germline assignment: CDR1 MNHNS and CDR2 SASEGT. CDR3 size: 14 residues. The chain's CDR3 is CASSPPPGGHEAFF.